This passage covers 7 T cell receptor beta chains from one sample sequenced in a study of T cells in Graves' hyperthyroidism and ophthalmopathy. Amplification yielded TCR beta CDR3 regions, with RNA transcripts as the source. First-round RT-PCR targeting the TCR CDR3 was performed with the HTBI primer set. TCRdb fed the multiplex PCR reads into MiXCR, producing one record per CDR3 protein. The sample records some 350,000 distinct CDR3 sequences, approximately 25% being singletons. Specimen: blood. The receptors were sampled from a man between 45 and 60 years old with Graves' hyperthyroidism.

This clonotype came up a few times. The chain uses TRBV6-1 and TRBJ1-2; 7 bases match TRBD1. Per the germline V gene, CDR1 is MNHNS and CDR2 is SASEGT. After removal of 9 bases from V and 2 bases from J, the junction contained 6 bases not matched to a gene. The CDR3 loop spans 13 amino acids. The CDR3 region is CASNRGSNYGYTF. The CDR3 region has the DNA TGTGCCAGTAACAGGGGTTCGAACTATGGCTACACCTTC.

This clonotype has only a few counts. V is TRBV5-4 and J is TRBJ2-1; possible D gene TRBD1, 5 bases. Looked up from germline, CDR1 is SGHNT and CDR2 is YYREEE (reference sequence). The CDR3 loop spans 15 amino acids. V lost 0 bases, J lost 4 bases, and 11 bases lay in between. The CDR3 DNA follows: TGTGCCAGCAGCTTGGTAGCAGGGATGTACAATGAGCAGTTCTTC. This codes for CASSLVAGMYNEQFF.

This clonotype appeared many times. The V gene is TRBV18, the J gene TRBJ2-5, with D possibly matching TRBD1 (5 bases). The CDR3 contains 13 residues. Between the trimmed V and J ends, which lost 4 bases and 1 base, there was a span of 7 bases. In germline, CDR1 is KGHSH, CDR2 LQKENI. As DNA, the CDR3 is TGTGCCAGCTCACTGGACATCCAAGAGACCCAGTACTTC. It yields the protein CASSLDIQETQYF.

The chain has TRBV7-9 and TRBJ1-2, with 10 bases fitting TRBD1. The V and J ends lost 8 bases and 8 bases, in that order; junction bases with no gene match: 5. From germline, CDR1 is SEHNR and CDR2 FQNEAQ (reference sequence). The CDR3 sequence is 12 residues long. The CDR3 region is CASGGTGVGYTF. As DNA, the CDR3 is TGTGCCAGCGGAGGGACAGGGGTAGGCTACACCTTC.

The V and J genes are TRBV27 and TRBJ2-6; TRBD1 aligns across 7 bases. V dropped 5 bases and J dropped 0; count of bases not matched to a gene: 10. Germline V gives CDR1 MNHEY, CDR2 SMNVEV (reference sequence). The CDR3 contains 18 residues. The DNA of the CDR3 is TGTGCCAGCAGTCCATGGACAGGCCCAAGCTCTGGGGCCAACGTCCTGACTTTC. Amino acids: CASSPWTGPSSGANVLTF.

This clonotype appeared a single time. This chain's CDR3 is CASSFSGTSGSTDTQYF. The CDR3 DNA sequence: TGTGCCAGCAGCTTCTCCGGGACTAGCGGGAGCACAGATACGCAGTATTTT. The chain couples TRBV7-6 to TRBJ2-3, with TRBD2 identical over 12 bases. J lost 0 bases, V lost 3 bases, and 4 bases had no gene match. This CDR3 has 17 residues. Germline lookup yields CDR1 SGHVS and CDR2 FNYEAQ.

The genes are TRBV28 and TRBJ2-4; D may be TRBD1 (5 bases). Per germline, CDR1 MDHEN and CDR2 SYDVKM. The CDR3 covers 13 residues. The ends were cut back, 6 bases at V and 4 bases at J, with 10 bases in the middle. The CDR3 coding sequence is TGTGCCAGCAGGGGGCAGGGAAAAAACATTCAGTACTTC. Protein product: CASRGQGKNIQYF.